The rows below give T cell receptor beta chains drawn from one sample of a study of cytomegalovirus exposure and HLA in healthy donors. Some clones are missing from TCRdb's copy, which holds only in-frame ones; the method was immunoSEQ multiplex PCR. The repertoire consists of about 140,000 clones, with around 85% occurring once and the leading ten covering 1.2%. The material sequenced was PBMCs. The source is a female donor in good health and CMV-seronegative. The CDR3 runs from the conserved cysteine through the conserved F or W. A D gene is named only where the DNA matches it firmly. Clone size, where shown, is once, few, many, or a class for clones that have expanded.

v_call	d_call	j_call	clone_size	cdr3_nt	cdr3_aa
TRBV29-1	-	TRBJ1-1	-	TGCAGCGCCGGACTTAGAGGGCAGGTTGGTGAAGCTTTCTTT	CSAGLRGQVGEAFF
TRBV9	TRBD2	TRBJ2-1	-	TGTGCCAGCAGCGTAGCAGGGCTAGCGGGGCACAATGAGCAGTTCTTC	CASSVAGLAGHNEQFF
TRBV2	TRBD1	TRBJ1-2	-	TGTGCCAGCAGGAGGACAGGGGGCAACTATGGCTACACCTTC	CASRRTGGNYGYTF
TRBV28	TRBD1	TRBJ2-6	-	TGTGCCAGCCTGACAGGGTCTGGGGCCAACGTCCTGACTTTC	CASLTGSGANVLTF
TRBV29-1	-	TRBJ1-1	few	TGCAGCGTTGCCATGACAGAGTTTGAAGCTTTCTTT	CSVAMTEFEAFF
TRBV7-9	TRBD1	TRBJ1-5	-	TGTGCCAGCAGCGTGGGACAGGGCAATCAGCCCCAGCATTTT	CASSVGQGNQPQHF
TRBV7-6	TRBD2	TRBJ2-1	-	TGTGCCAGCAGCTTAAGCGGGAGGGGATACAATGAGCAGTTCTTC	CASSLSGRGYNEQFF
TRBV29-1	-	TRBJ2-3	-	TGCAGCGTTGAGTCAGAAAACACAGATACGCAGTATTTT	CSVESENTDTQYF
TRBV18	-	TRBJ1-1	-	TGTGCCAGCTCACCGATTGTAACGGGGACTGAAGCTTTCTTT	CASSPIVTGTEAFF
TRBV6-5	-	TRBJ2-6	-	TGTGCCAGTAACAGGGCCTCTGGGGCCAACGTCCTGACTTTC	CASNRASGANVLTF
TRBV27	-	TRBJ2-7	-	TGTGCCAGCTCAGACAGTGCCTACGAGCAGTACTTC	CASSDSAYEQYF
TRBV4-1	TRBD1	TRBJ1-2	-	TGCGCCAGCAGCCAAGGAGACAGGGACCCCTATGGCTACACCTTC	CASSQGDRDPYGYTF
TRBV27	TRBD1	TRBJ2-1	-	TGTGCCAGCAGATCCAACAGGGGGGCGCGCAATGAGCAGTTCTTC	CASRSNRGARNEQFF
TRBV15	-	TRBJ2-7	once	TGTGCCACCAGCAGGAGTACCTACGAGCAGTACTTC	CATSRSTYEQYF
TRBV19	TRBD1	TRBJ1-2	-	TGTGCCAGTAGTAGACAGGGTTCCTCTGGCTACACCTTC	CASSRQGSSGYTF
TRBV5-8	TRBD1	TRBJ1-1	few	TGTGCCAGCAGCTTCGACAGGGCGAGAACTGAAGCTTTCTTT	CASSFDRARTEAFF
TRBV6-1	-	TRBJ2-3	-	TGTGCCAGCAGTGGAGGAACTAACACAGATACGCAGTATTTT	CASSGGTNTDTQYF
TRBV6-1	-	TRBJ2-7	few	TGTGCTTCTTCTTACGAGACAGCCGGCGGCGAGCAGTACTTC	CASSYETAGGEQYF
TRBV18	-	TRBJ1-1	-	TGTGCCAGCTCACCTTTAAGAGGAGTTGAAGCTTTCTTT	CASSPLRGVEAFF
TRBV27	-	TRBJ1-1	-	TGTGCCAGCAGTTTATCGGGACATCTGAACACTGAAGCTTTCTTT	CASSLSGHLNTEAFF
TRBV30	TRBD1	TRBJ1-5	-	TGTGCCTGGAGTGCGGGACAGGGGTATCAGCCCCAGCATTTT	CAWSAGQGYQPQHF
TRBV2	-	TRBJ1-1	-	TGTGCCAGCAGCCTATTCATGAACACTGAAGCTTTCTTT	CASSLFMNTEAFF
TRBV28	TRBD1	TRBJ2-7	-	TGTGCCAGCACCACCCCGACAGGGTCAAGGTACGAGCAGTACTTC	CASTTPTGSRYEQYF
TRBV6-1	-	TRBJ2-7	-	TGTGCCAGCAGACGGACAGCCTCCTACGAGCAGTACTTC	CASRRTASYEQYF
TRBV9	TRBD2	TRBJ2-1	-	TGTGCCAGCAGCGTAAGACCCCGGGAGGTTAACAATGAGCAGTTCTTC	CASSVRPREVNNEQFF
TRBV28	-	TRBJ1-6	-	TGTGCCAGCATCGGGAAGGGCCCAAGACCCCTCCACTTT	CASIGKGPRPLHF
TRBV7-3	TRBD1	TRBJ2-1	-	TGTGCCAGCAGCTTCGGGACAGGGAGCTACAATGAGCAGTTCTTC	CASSFGTGSYNEQFF
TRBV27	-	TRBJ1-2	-	TGTGCCAGCAGTTTATCTTTTCAGGGTTTAAGCTACACCTTC	CASSLSFQGLSYTF
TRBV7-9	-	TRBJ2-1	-	TGTGCCAGCAGCTTAGCCCAACGCGCGGAGAGCTCCTACAATGAGCAGTTCTTC	CASSLAQRAESSYNEQFF
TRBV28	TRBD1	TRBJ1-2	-	TGTGCCAGCTATTGGAACAGGGGGTTCTATGGCTACACCTTC	CASYWNRGFYGYTF
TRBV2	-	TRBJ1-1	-	TGTGCCAGCAGCGGGGACACAGTTGAAGCTTTCTTT	CASSGDTVEAFF
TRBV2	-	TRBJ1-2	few	TGTGCCAGCAGTGAGTTCGTAGGAGGGGACTATGGCTACACCTTC	CASSEFVGGDYGYTF
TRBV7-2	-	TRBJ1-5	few	TGTGCCAGCAGCTTAGGGTCAGGGGCCCTAAATCAGCCCCAGCATTTT	CASSLGSGALNQPQHF
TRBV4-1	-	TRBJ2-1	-	TGCGCCAGCAGCCAAGATCATCTGAGCTCCTACAATGAGCAGTTCTTC	CASSQDHLSSYNEQFF
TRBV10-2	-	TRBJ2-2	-	TGCGCCAGTAGCGCCGGGTTCACCGGGGAGCTGTTTTTT	CASSAGFTGELFF
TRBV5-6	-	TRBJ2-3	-	TGTGCCAGCAGCTTGGGGGGGACTAACAGGGAACGCACAGATACGCAGTATTTT	CASSLGGTNRERTDTQYF
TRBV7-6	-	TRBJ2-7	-	TGTGCCAGCAGCTCCGCGGGCGAGCAGTACTTC	CASSSAGEQYF
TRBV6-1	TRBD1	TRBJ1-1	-	TGTGCCAGCAGTCCCGGGACAGGAATCACTGAAGCTTTCTTT	CASSPGTGITEAFF
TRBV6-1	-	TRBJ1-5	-	TGTGCCACTCTTACAGGTGAACGGCCCCAGCATTTT	CATLTGERPQHF
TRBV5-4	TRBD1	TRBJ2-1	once	TGTGCCAGCAGCTCTCGACAGGGGGGATACAATGAGCAGTTCTTC	CASSSRQGGYNEQFF
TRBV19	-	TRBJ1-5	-	TGTGCCAGTTCGGAGGGCCGCAATCAGCCCCAGCATTTT	CASSEGRNQPQHF
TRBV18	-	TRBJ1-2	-	TGTGCCAGCTCACCACTTCACGGTTTTGATGGCTACACCTTC	CASSPLHGFDGYTF
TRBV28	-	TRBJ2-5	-	TGTGCCAGCAGTTCCCCTCCCCAAGAGACCCAGTACTTC	CASSSPPQETQYF